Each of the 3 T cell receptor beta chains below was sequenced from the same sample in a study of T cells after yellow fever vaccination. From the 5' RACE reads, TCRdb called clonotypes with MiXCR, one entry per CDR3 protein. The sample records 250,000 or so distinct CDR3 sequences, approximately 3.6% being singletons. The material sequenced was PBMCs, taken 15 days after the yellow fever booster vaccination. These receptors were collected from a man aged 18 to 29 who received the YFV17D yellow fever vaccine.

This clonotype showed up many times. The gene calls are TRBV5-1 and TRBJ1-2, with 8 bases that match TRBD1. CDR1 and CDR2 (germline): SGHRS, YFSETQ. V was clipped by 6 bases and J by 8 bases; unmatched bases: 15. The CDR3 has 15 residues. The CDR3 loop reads CASTRDRQTSQGYTF. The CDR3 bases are TGCGCCAGCACCAGGGACAGGCAAACGTCCCAAGGCTACACCTTC. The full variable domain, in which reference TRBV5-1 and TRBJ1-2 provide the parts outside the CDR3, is KAGVTQTPRYLIKTRGQQVTLSCSPISGHRSVSWYQQTPGQGLQFLFEYFSETQRNKGNFPGRFSGRQFSNSRSEMNVSTLELGDSALYLCASTRDRQTSQGYTFGSGTRLTVV.

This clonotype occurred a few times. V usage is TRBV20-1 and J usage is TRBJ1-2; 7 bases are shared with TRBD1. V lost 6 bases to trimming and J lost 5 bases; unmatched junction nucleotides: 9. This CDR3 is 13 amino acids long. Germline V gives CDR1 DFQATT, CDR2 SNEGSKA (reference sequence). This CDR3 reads CSAAPQGVYGYTF. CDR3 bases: TGCAGTGCCGCGCCTCAGGGGGTATATGGCTACACCTTC.

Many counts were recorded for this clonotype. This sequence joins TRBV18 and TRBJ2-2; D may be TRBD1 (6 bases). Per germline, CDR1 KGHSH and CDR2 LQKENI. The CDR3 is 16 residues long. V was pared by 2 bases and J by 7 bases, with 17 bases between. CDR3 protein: CASSPNGLGTFGELFF. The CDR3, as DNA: TGTGCCAGCTCACCAAACGGCCTAGGGACATTCGGGGAGCTGTTTTTT.